This T cell receptor (beta chain) derives from a study of T-cell memory formation after mild COVID-19. Background on the study: Clusters were largely donor specific.

This clonotype has only a few counts. Its target is not known. The germline gives CDR1 MGHRA, CDR2 YSYEKL. The CDR3 sequence is 16 residues long. V was pared by 3 bases and J by 4 bases, with 8 bases of the junction left unmatched. Study conclusions and caveats: Pre-infection memory carried some responding clones, suggesting that cross-reactive memory joined.

TCR alpha and TCR beta cDNA libraries carrying sample barcodes and UMIs were produced by 5'RACE using constant-segment primers. Each CDR3 protein is one row after TCRdb ran MiXCR on the 5' RACE reads. The sample lists 140,000 to 150,000 distinct CDR3 sequences; under 30% were seen once. V usage is TRBV4-1 and J usage is TRBJ2-3; 9 bases map to TRBD2. This receptor was obtained from an adult woman who had mild COVID-19 (a few samples of this study predate the infection). Cell type and time point are not known. The sequenced sample consisted of PBMCs or a T cell subset sorted from them (not recorded which). Written as DNA, the CDR3 is TGCGCCAGCAGCCAGCAGCCGGGACTAGCAGCAGATACGCAGTATTTT. Translation: CASSQQPGLAADTQYF.